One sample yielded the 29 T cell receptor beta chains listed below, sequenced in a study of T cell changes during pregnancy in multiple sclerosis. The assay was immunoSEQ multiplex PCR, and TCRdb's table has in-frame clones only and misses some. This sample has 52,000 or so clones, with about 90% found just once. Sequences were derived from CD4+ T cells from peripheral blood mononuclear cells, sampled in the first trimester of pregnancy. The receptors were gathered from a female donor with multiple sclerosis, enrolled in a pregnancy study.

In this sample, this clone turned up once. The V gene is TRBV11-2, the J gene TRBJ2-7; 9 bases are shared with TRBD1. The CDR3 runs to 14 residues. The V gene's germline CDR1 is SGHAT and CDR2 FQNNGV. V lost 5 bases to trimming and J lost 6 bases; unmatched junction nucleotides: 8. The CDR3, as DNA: TGTGCCAGCAGCCTCCGGGACAGGGTACGCGAGCAGTACTTC. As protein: CASSLRDRVREQYF. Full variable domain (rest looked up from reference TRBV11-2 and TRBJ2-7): EAGVAQSPRYKIIEKRQSVAFWCNPISGHATLYWYQQILGQGPKLLIQFQNNGVVDDSQLPKDRFSAERLKGVDSTLKIQPAKLEDSAVYLCASSLRDRVREQYFGPGTRLTVT.

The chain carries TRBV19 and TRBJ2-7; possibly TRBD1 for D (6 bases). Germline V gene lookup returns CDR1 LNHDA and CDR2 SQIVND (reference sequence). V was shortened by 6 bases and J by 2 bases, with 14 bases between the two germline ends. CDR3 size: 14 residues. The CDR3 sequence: CASSPGHLTYEQYF. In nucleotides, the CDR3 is TGTGCCAGTAGCCCGGGACATCTGACCTACGAGCAGTACTTC.

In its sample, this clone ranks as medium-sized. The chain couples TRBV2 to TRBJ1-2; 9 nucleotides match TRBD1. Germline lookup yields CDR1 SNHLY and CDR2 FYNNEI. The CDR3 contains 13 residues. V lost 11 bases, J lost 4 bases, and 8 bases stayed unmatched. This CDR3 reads CAGGQGGTYGYTF. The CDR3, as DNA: TGTGCCGGGGGACAGGGAGGAACCTATGGCTACACCTTC. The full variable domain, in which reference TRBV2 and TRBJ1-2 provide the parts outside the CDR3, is EPEVTQTPSHQVTQMGQEVILRCVPISNHLYFYWYRQILGQKVEFLVSFYNNEISEKSEIFDDQFSVERPDGSNFTLKIRSTKLEDSAMYFCAGGQGGTYGYTFGSGTRLTVV.

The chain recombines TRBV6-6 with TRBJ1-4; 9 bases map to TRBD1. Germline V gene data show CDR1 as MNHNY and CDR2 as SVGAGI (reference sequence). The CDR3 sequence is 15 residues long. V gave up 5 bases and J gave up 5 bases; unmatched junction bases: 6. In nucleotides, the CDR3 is TGTGCCAGCAGTCGTTCCGGGACAGGGAATGAAAAACTGTTTTTT. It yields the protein CASSRSGTGNEKLFF.

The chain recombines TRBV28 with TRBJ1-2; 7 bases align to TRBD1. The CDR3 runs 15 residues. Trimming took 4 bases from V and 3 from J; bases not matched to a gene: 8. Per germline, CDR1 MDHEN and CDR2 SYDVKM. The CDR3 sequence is CASSSTGDSDYGYTF. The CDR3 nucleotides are TGTGCCAGCAGTTCTACAGGGGATAGTGACTATGGCTACACCTTC.

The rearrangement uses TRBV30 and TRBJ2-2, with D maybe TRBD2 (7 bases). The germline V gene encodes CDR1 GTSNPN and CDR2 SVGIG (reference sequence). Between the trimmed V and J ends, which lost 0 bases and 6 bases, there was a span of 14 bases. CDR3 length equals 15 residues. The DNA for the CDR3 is TGTGCCTGGAGTGTAATATCGGGGGGCCCCGGGGAGCTGTTTTTT. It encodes CAWSVISGGPGELFF.

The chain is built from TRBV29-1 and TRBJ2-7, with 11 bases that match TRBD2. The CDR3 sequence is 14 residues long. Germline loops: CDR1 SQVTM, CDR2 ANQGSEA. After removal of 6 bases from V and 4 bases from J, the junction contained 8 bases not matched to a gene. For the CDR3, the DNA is TGCAGCGTCTCCGGGACTAGCGGACATTACGAGCAGTACTTC. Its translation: CSVSGTSGHYEQYF.

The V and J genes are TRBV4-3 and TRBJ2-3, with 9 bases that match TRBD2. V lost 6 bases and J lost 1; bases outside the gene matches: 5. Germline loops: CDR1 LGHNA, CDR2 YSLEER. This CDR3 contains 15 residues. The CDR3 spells CASRLSSGGTDTQYF. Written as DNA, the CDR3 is TGCGCCAGCAGACTCTCTAGCGGGGGCACAGATACGCAGTATTTT.

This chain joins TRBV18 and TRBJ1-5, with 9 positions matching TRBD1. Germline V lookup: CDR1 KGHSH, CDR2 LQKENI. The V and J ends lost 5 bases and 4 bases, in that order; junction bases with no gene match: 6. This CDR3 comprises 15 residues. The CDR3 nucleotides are TGTGCCAGCTCAACGACAGGGGGTGGTAATCAGCCCCAGCATTTT. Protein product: CASSTTGGGNQPQHF.

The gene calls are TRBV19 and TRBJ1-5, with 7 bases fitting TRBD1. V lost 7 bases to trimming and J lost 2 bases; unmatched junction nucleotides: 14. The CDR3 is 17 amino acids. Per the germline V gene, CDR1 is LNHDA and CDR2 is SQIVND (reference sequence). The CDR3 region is CASTYLSRDSGNQPQHF. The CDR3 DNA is TGTGCCAGTACGTACCTATCTCGGGACAGCGGCAATCAGCCCCAGCATTTT.

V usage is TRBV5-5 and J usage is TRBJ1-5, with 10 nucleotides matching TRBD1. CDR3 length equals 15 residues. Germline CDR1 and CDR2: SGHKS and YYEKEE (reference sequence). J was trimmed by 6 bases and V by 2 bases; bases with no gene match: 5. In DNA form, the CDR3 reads TGTGCCAGCAGCTTATTTTGGACAGGGGGTCAGCCCCAGCATTTT. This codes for CASSLFWTGGQPQHF.

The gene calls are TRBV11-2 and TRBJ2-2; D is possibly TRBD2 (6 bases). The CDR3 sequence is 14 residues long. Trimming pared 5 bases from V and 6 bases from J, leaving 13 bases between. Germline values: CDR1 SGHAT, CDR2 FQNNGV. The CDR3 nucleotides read TGTGCCAGCAGCGGACGGGAGCGGGCCGGGGAGCTGTTTTTT. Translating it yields CASSGRERAGELFF.

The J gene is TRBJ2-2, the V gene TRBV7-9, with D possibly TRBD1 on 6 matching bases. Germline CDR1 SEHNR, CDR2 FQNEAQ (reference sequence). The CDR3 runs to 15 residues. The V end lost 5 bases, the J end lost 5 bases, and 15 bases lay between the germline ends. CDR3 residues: CASSPRTGITGELFF. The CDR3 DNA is TGTGCCAGCAGCCCTCGAACAGGGATTACCGGGGAGCTGTTTTTT. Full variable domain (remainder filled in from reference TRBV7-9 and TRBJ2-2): DTGVSQNPRHKITKRGQNVTFRCDPISEHNRLYWYRQTLGQGPEFLTYFQNEAQLEKSRLLSDRFSAERPKGSFSTLEIQRTEQGDSAMYLCASSPRTGITGELFFGEGSRLTVL.

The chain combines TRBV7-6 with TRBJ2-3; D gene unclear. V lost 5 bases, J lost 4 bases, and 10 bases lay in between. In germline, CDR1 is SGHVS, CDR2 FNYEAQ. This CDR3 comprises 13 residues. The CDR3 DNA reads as TGTGCCAGCAGCCCTAATGTGGCAGATACGCAGTATTTT. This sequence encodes CASSPNVADTQYF.

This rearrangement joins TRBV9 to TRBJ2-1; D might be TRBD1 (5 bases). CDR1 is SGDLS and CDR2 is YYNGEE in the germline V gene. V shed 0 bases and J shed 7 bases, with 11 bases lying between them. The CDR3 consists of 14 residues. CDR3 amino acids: CASSVGPGLNEQFF. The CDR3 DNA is TGTGCCAGCAGCGTAGGGCCAGGGTTAAATGAGCAGTTCTTC.

CDR3 amino acids: CASSAPGMARVLVGTDTQYF. In DNA, the CDR3 is TGTGCCAGCAGTGCTCCAGGGATGGCGAGAGTCTTAGTTGGCACAGATACGCAGTATTTT. The gene calls are TRBV28 and TRBJ2-3, with D possibly TRBD1 on 5 matching bases. The V and J ends lost 5 bases and 1 base respectively, with 28 bases between them. The CDR3 is 20 residues long. The germline CDR1 and CDR2 sequences are MDHEN and SYDVKM.

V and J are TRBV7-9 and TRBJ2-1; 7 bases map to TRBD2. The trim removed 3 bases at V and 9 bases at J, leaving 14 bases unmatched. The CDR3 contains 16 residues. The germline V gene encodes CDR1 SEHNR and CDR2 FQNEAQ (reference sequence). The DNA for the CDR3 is TGTGCCAGCAGCTTTATAGGGCGGGAGTCAGGAAGTGAGCAGTTCTTC. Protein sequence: CASSFIGRESGSEQFF.

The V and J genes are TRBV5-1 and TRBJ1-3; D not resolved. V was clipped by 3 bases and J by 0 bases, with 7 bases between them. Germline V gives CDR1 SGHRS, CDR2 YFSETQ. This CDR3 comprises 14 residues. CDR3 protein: CASSSQASGNTIYF. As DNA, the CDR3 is TGCGCCAGCAGCTCTCAGGCCTCTGGAAACACCATATATTTT. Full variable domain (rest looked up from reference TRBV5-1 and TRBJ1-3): KAGVTQTPRYLIKTRGQQVTLSCSPISGHRSVSWYQQTPGQGLQFLFEYFSETQRNKGNFPGRFSGRQFSNSRSEMNVSTLELGDSALYLCASSSQASGNTIYFGEGSWLTVV.

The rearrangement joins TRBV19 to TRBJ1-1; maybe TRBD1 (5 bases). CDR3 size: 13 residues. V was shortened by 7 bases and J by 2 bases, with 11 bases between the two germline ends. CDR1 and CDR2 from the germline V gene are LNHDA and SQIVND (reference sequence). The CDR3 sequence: CASTQGVNTEAFF. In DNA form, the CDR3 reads TGTGCCAGTACTCAGGGCGTAAACACTGAAGCTTTCTTT. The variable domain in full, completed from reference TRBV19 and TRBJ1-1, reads DGGITQSPKYLFRKEGQNVTLSCEQNLNHDAMYWYRQDPGQGLRLIYYSQIVNDFQKGDIAEGYSVSREKKESFPLTVTSAQKNPTAFYLCASTQGVNTEAFFGQGTRLTVV.

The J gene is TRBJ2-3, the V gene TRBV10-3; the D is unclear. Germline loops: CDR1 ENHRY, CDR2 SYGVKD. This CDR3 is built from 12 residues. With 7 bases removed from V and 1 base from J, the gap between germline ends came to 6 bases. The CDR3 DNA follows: TGTGCCATCAACAGTGGCACAGATACGCAGTATTTT. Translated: CAINSGTDTQYF.

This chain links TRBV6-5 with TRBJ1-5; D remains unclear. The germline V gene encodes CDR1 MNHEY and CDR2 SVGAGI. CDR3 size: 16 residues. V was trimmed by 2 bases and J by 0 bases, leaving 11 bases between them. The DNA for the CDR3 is TGTGCCAGCAGTTACCGAACACCTTATAGCAATCAGCCCCAGCATTTT. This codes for CASSYRTPYSNQPQHF.

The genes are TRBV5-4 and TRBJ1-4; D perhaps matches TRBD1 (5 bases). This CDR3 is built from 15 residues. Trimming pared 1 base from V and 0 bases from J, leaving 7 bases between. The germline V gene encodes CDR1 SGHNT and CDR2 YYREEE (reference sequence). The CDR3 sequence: CASSLIGATNEKLFF. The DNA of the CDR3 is TGTGCCAGCAGCTTGATAGGGGCAACTAATGAAAAACTGTTTTTT.

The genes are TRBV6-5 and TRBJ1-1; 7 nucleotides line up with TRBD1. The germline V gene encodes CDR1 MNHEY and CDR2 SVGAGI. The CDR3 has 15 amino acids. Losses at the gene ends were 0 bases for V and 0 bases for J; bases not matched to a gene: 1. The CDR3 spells CASSYSTGLNTEAFF. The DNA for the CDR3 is TGTGCCAGCAGTTACTCGACAGGGCTGAACACTGAAGCTTTCTTT.

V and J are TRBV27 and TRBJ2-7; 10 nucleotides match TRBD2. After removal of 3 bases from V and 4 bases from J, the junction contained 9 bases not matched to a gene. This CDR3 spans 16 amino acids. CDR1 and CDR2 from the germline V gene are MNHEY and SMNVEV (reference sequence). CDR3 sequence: CASSFGLAGEGYEQYF. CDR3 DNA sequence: TGTGCCAGCAGTTTCGGCCTAGCGGGAGAGGGATACGAGCAGTACTTC.

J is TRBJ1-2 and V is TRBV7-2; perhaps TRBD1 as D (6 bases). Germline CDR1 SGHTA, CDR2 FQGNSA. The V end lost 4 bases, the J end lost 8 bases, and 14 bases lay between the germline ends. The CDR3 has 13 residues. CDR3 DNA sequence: TGTGCCAGCAGCTCAACAGGGTTGGGCGGCTACACCTTC. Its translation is CASSSTGLGGYTF.

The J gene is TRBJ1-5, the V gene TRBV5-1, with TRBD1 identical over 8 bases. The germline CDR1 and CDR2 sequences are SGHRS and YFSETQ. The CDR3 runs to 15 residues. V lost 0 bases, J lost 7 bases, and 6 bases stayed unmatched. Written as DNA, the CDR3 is TGCGCCAGCAGCTTGGGGGGGACAGGTCAACAGCCCCAGCATTTT. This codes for CASSLGGTGQQPQHF.

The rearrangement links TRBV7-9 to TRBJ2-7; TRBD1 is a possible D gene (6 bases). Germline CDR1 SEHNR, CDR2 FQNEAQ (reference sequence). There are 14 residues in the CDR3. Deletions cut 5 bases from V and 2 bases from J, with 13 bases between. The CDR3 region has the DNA TGTGCCAGCAGCAGGACAGCATTAACCTACGAGCAGTACTTC. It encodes CASSRTALTYEQYF.

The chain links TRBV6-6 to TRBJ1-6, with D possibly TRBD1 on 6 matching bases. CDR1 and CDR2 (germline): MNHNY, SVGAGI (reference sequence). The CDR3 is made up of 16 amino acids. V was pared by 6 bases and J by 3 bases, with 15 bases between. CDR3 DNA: TGTGCCAGCAGACAACCGGACAGCTACTATAATTCACCCCTCCACTTT. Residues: CASRQPDSYYNSPLHF.

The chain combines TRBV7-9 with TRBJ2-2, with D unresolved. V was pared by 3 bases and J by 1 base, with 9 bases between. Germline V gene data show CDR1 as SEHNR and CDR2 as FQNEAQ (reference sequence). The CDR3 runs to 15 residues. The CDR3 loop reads CASSFWRRNTGELFF. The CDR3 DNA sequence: TGTGCCAGCAGCTTTTGGCGGAGGAACACCGGGGAGCTGTTTTTT.